These 10 T cell receptor beta chains were all obtained from the same sample, sequenced in a study of read filtering for tumor transcriptome and immune sequencing. The library was built from about 0.4 ug RNA with molecular barcoded adaptors for alpha/delta and beta/gamma chains. TCRdb redid the calling of the reads with MiXCR, one entry per CDR3 protein. Here the sample spans roughly 60,000 distinct CDR3 sequences, about 20% being singletons. Input material: a population of CD138-negative cells sorted from bone marrow. The receptors come from a donor at least 40 years old with multiple myeloma.

This clonotype was observed many times. The chain joins TRBV20-1 to TRBJ2-1; 8 bases are a match to TRBD1. With V trimmed by 0 bases and J by 9 bases, 4 bases remained unmatched. Germline CDR1 reads DFQATT; CDR2 reads SNEGSKA (reference sequence). The CDR3 spans 13 residues. The CDR3, as DNA: TGCAGTGCTAGAGAGGCAGGGGGCAGTGAGCAGTTCTTC. Its translation is CSAREAGGSEQFF.

This clonotype was seen a few times. A much larger clone differs by one base, so this may be a read error. The chain uses TRBV20-1 and TRBJ2-3; D gene unclear. Germline lookup yields CDR1 DFQATT and CDR2 SNEGSKA (reference sequence). CDR3 length: 13 amino acids. The CDR3 loop is CGAPRKSTDTQYF. CDR3 sequence (DNA): TGCGGTGCCCCGAGGAAAAGCACAGATACGCAGTATTTT.

Turning to this clonotype: One end of the junction fails to match germline, which may point to a read error. The chain recombines TRBV5-1 with TRBJ2-6, with D tentatively TRBD1 (5 bases). The CDR3 covers 21 residues. The germline CDR1 and CDR2 sequences are SGHRS and YFSETQ. The CDR3 here is CTSSSRPSRQGVSAGANVLTF. The CDR3 nucleotides read TGCACCAGCAGCTCCCGACCCTCCAGACAAGGAGTGTCTGCTGGGGCCAACGTCTTGACTTTC.

The chain couples TRBV12-3 or TRBV12-4 to TRBJ2-5; 8 nucleotides match TRBD2. V lost 4 bases and J lost 4; bases outside the gene matches: 5. The CDR3 contains 14 residues. The CDR3 DNA sequence: TGTGCCAGCAGTTCCCCGGGGGGGGGAGAGACCCAGTACTTC. Its protein is CASSSPGGGETQYF.

On this clonotype itself: The junction does not match germline at one end; this may be a read error. The J gene is TRBJ2-1, the V gene TRBV29-1; D remains unclear. The CDR3 contains 13 residues. Germline CDR1 SQVTM, CDR2 ANQGSEA. The CDR3 protein is CSAELLSYNEQFF. CDR3 DNA: TGCAGCGCTGAACTACTGTCCTACAATGAGCAGTTCTTC.

This sequence joins TRBV10-3 and TRBJ2-3, with 7 bases aligning to TRBD1. J gave up 2 bases and V 3 bases, and 2 bases lay outside the gene matches. There are 14 residues in the CDR3. Germline assignment: CDR1 ENHRY and CDR2 SYGVKD. CDR3 residues: CAISEQGNTDTQYF. The CDR3 DNA reads as TGTGCCATCAGTGAACAGGGGAACACAGATACGCAGTATTTT.

This clonotype was picked up many times. V usage is TRBV9 and J usage is TRBJ2-1; 9 bases line up with TRBD1. Germline assignment: CDR1 SGDLS and CDR2 YYNGEE. The length of the CDR3 is 16 residues. J gave up 7 bases and V 4 bases, and 12 bases lay outside the gene matches. The CDR3 sequence is CASSPPTGQGYNEQFF. The CDR3 DNA reads TGTGCCAGCAGCCCTCCCACGGGACAGGGATATAATGAGCAGTTCTTC.

This clonotype was seen ten or more times. The chain couples TRBV5-5 to TRBJ2-7; no definite D call. V was clipped by 0 bases and J by 2 bases, with 15 bases between them. The CDR3 totals 16 residues. Germline V gene data show CDR1 as SGHKS and CDR2 as YYEKEE (reference sequence). CDR3 nucleotide sequence: TGTGCCAGCAGCTTGGAGTCTGCCCAAGGAACCTACGAGCAGTACTTC. This codes for CASSLESAQGTYEQYF.

Comment on this clonotype: A much larger clone differs by one base, so this may be a read error. This chain uses TRBV10-2 with TRBJ2-2; TRBD1 aligns across 8 bases. This CDR3 region has 14 residues. Germline assignment: CDR1 WSHSY and CDR2 SAAADI. CDR3 protein: CASRSLTGAGELLF. CDR3 nucleotides: TGCGCCAGCAGAAGTCTGACAGGGGCCGGGGAGCTGCTTTTT.

Concerning this clonotype: At one boundary the junction diverges from the germline segment, which might be a read error. The CDR3 sequence is CSASVVEVAEASF. CDR3 in DNA: TGCAGTGCTAGTGTGGTCGAGGTCGCTGAAGCTTCCTTT. The rearrangement uses TRBV20-1 and TRBJ1-1; D is ambiguous. The germline V gene has CDR1 DFQATT and CDR2 SNEGSKA (reference sequence). The CDR3 contains 13 residues.